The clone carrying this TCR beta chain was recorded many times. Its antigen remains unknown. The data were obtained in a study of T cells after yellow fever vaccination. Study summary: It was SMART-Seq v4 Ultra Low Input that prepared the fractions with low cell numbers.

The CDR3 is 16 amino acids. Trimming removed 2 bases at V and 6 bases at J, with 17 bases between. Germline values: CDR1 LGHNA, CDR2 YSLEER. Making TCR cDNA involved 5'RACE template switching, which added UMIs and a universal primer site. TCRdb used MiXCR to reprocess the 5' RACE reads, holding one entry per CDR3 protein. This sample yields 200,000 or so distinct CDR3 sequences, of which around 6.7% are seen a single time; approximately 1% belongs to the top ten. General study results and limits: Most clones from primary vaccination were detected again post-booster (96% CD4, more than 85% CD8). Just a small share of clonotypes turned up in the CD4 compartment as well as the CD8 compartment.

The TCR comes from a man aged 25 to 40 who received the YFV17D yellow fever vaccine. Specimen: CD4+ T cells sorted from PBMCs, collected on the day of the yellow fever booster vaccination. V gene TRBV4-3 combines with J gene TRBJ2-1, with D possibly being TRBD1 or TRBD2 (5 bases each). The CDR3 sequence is CASSQQGFGKANEQFF. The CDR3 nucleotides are TGCGCCAGCAGCCAACAGGGCTTCGGGAAAGCCAATGAGCAGTTCTTC.